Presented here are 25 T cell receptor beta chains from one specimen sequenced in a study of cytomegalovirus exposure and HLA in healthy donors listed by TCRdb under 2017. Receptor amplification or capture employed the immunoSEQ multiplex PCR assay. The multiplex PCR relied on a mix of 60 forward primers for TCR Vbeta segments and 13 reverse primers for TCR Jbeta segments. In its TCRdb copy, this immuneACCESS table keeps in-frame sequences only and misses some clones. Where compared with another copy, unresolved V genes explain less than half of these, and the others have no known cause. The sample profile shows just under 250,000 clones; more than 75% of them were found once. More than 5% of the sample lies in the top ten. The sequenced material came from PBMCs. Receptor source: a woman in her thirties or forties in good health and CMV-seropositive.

This chain's CDR3 is CASSQSLAAKSYTF. The CDR3 DNA follows: TGTGCCAGCAGCCAATCGTTGGCAGCGAAGAGCTACACCTTC. The genes are TRBV16 and TRBJ1-2; no clear D gene. This CDR3 contains 14 residues. The germline V gene has CDR1 KGHSY and CDR2 FQNENV. Trimming left V 0 bases short and J 9 bases short, with 14 bases between.

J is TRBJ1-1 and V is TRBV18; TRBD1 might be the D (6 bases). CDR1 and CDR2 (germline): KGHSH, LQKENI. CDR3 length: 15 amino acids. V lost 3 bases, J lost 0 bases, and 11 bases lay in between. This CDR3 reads CASSPRGQMNTEAFF. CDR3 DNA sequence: TGTGCCAGCTCACCCCGAGGACAGATGAACACTGAAGCTTTCTTT.

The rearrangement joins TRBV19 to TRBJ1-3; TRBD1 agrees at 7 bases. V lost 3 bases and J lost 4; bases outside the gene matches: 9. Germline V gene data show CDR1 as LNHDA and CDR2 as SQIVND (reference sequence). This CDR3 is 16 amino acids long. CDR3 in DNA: TGTGCCAGTAGTATCGACAGGGAATTCTCGGGAAACACCATATATTTT. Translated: CASSIDREFSGNTIYF.

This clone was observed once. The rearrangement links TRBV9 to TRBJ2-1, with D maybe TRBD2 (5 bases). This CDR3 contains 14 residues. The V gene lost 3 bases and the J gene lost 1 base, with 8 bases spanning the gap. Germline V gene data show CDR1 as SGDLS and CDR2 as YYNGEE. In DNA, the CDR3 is TGTGCCAGCAGCGGGACGGGGTCCTACAATGAGCAGTTCTTC. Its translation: CASSGTGSYNEQFF.

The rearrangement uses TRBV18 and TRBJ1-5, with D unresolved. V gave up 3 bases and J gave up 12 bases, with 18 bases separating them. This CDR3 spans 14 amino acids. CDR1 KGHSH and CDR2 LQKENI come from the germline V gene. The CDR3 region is CASSPVQGRADQHF. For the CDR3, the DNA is TGTGCCAGCTCACCTGTTCAAGGGCGGGCGGACCAGCATTTT.

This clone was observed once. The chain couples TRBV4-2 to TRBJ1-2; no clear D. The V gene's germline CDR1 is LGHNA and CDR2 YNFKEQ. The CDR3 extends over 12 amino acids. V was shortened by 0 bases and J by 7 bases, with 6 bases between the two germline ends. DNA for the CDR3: TGTGCCAGCAGCCAAGAGGGGAGTGGCTACACCTTC. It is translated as CASSQEGSGYTF.

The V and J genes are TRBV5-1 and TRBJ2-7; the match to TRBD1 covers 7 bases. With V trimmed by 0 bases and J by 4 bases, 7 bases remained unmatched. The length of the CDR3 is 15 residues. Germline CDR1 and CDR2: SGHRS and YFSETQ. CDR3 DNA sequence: TGCGCCAGCAGCTTGGCCGGGACAGCTCTTTACGAGCAGTACTTC. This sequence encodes CASSLAGTALYEQYF.

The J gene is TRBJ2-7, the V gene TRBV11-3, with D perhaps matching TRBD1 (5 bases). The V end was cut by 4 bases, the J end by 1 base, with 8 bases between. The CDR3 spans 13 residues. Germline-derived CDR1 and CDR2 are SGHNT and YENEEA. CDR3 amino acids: CASSSDNSYEQYF. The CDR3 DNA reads TGTGCCAGCAGCTCGGACAATTCCTACGAGCAGTACTTC.

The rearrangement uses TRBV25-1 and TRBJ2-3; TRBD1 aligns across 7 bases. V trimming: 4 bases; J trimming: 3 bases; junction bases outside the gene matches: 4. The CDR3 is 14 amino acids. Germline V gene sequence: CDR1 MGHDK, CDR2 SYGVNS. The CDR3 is CASSVGRGTDTQYF. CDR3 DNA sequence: TGTGCCAGCAGTGTTGGCAGGGGGACAGATACGCAGTATTTT.

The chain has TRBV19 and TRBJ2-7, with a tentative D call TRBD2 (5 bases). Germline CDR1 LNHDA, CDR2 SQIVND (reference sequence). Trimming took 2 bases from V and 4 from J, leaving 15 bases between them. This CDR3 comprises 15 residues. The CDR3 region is CASSISPGSGYEQYF. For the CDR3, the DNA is TGTGCCAGTAGTATATCCCCGGGCTCGGGGTACGAGCAGTACTTC.

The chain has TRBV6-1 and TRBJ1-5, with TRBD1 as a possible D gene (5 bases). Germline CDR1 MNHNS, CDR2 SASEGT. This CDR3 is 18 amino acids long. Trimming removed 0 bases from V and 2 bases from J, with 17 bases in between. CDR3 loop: CASSEASGFRAGNQPQHF. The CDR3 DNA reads TGTGCCAGCAGTGAAGCGTCTGGCTTCAGGGCGGGCAATCAGCCCCAGCATTTT.

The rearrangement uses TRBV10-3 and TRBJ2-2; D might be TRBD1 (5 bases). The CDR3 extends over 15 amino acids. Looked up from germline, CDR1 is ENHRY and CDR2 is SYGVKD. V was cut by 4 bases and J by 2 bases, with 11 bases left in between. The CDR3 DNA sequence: TGTGCCATCAGTGGACAGATGTTAAACACCGGGGAGCTGTTTTTT. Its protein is CAISGQMLNTGELFF.

In DNA form, the CDR3 reads TGTGCCAGCAGCAAAAACGCAGGGGGACGGAGCTCCTATAATTCACCCCTCCACTTT. Translating gives CASSKNAGGRSSYNSPLHF. The chain uses TRBV9 and TRBJ1-6; 7 nucleotides match TRBD1. This CDR3 spans 19 amino acids. Per the germline V gene, CDR1 is SGDLS and CDR2 is YYNGEE. The ends lost 4 bases at V and 0 bases at J; junction bases unmatched: 13.

CDR3 sequence reads: CASSLNRGQLLTAEAFF. CDR3 nucleotide sequence: TGTGCCAGCAGTTTAAACAGGGGTCAACTTCTCACTGCTGAAGCTTTCTTT. This chain connects TRBV28 to TRBJ1-1; 7 nucleotides agree with TRBD1. This CDR3 spans 17 amino acids. Looked up from germline, CDR1 is MDHEN and CDR2 is SYDVKM. V lost 2 bases, J lost 6 bases, and 15 bases stayed unmatched.

This chain's CDR3 is CASSPAGTSTDTQYF. The CDR3 region has the DNA TGTGCCAGCAGCCCTGCGGGGACTAGCACAGATACGCAGTATTTT. V and J are TRBV7-9 and TRBJ2-3, with D tentatively TRBD2 (6 bases). The CDR3 is made up of 15 amino acids. The germline V and J ends were trimmed by 5 bases and 0 bases, with 12 bases remaining between them. Per germline, CDR1 SEHNR and CDR2 FQNEAQ (reference sequence). Drawing the rest from reference TRBV7-9 and TRBJ2-3, the complete variable domain is DTGVSQNPRHKITKRGQNVTFRCDPISEHNRLYWYRQTLGQGPEFLTYFQNEAQLEKSRLLSDRFSAERPKGSFSTLEIQRTEQGDSAMYLCASSPAGTSTDTQYFGPGTRLTVL.

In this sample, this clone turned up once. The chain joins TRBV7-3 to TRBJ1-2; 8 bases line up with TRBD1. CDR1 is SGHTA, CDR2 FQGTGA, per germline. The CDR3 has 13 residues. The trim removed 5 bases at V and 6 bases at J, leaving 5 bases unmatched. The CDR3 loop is CASSTDRGNGYTF. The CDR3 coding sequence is TGTGCCAGCAGCACAGACAGGGGAAATGGCTACACCTTC.

This chain's CDR3 is CASRGTGNSPLHF. The CDR3 DNA is TGTGCCAGCAGAGGGACAGGAAATTCACCCCTCCACTTT. J is TRBJ1-6 and V is TRBV27, with TRBD1 matching 8 bases. The germline V gene encodes CDR1 MNHEY and CDR2 SMNVEV (reference sequence). The CDR3 totals 13 residues. The trim removed 6 bases at V and 7 bases at J, leaving 2 bases unmatched.

This CDR3 is CASTLRVGRGQGGYTF. CDR3 in DNA: TGTGCCAGCACCCTCCGGGTGGGCAGGGGGCAGGGTGGCTACACCTTC. V and J are TRBV7-2 and TRBJ1-2; 8 bases align to TRBD1. The V and J ends lost 7 bases and 7 bases, in that order; junction bases with no gene match: 17. Germline V CDR1 and CDR2: SGHTA, FQGNSA. CDR3 size: 16 residues.

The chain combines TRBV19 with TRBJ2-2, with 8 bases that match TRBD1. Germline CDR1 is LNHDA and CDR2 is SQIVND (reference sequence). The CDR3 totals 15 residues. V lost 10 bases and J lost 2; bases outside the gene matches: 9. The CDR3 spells CATPRQGANTGELFF. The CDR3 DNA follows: TGTGCCACCCCAAGGCAGGGGGCCAACACCGGGGAGCTGTTTTTT.

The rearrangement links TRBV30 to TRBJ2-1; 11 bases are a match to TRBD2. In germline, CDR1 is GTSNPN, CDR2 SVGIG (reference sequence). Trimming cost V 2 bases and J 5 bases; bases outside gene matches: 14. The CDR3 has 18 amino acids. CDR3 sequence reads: CAWSRTSGSLTSHNEQFF. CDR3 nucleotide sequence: TGTGCCTGGAGTCGAACTAGCGGGAGTCTCACATCCCACAATGAGCAGTTCTTC.

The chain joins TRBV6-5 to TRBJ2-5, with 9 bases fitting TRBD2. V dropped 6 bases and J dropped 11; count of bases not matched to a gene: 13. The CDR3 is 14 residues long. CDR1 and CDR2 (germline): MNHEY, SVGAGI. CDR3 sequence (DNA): TGTGCCAGCAGAACCGGGACTAGCCTTAAGGGGCAGTACTTC. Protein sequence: CASRTGTSLKGQYF.

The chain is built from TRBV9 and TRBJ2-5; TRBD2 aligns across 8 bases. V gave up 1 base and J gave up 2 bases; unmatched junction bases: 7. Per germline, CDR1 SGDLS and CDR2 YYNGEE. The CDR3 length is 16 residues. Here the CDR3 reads CASSVRTSIRQETQYF. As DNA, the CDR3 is TGTGCCAGCAGCGTAAGGACTAGCATCAGACAAGAGACCCAGTACTTC.

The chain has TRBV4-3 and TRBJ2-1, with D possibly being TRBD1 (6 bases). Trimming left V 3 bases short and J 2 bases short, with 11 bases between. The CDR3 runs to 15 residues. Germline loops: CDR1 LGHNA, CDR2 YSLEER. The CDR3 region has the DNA TGCGCCAGCAGCCAGGTAGGGGGAACCTACAATGAGCAGTTCTTC. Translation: CASSQVGGTYNEQFF.

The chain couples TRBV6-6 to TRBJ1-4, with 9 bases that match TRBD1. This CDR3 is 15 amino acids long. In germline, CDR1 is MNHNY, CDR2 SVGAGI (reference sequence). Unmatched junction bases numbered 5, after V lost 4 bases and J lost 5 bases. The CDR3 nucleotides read TGTGCCAGCAGTTCCCCCGGGACAGGGAATGAAAAACTGTTTTTT. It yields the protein CASSSPGTGNEKLFF.

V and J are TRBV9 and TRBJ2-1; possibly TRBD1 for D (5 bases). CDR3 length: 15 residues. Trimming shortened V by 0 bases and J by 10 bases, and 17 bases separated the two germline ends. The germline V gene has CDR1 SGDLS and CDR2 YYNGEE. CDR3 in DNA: TGTGCCAGCAGCGTAGAAGGGGCTACCGCAGGGGAGCAGTTCTTC. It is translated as CASSVEGATAGEQFF.